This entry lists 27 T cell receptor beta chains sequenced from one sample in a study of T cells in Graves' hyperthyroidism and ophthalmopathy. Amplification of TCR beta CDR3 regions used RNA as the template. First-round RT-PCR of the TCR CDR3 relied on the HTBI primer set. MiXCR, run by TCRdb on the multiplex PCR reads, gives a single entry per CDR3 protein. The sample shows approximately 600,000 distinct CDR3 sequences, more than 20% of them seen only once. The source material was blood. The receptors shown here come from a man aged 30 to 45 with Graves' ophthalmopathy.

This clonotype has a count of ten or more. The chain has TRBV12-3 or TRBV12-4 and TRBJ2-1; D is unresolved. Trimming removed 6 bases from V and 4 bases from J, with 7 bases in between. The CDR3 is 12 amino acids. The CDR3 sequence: CASRVRYNEQFF. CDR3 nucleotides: TGTGCCAGCAGAGTACGGTACAATGAGCAGTTCTTC.

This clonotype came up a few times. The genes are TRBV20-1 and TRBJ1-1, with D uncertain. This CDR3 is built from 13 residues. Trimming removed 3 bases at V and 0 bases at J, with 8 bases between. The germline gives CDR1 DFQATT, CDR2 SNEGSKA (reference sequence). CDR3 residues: CSASRLLNTEAFF. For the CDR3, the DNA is TGCAGTGCTAGTCGGCTGCTGAACACTGAAGCTTTCTTT.

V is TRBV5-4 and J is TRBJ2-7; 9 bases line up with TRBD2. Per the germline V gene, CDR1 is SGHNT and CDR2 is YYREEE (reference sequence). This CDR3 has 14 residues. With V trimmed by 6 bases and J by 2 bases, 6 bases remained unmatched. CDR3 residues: CASTLGGGAYEQYF. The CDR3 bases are TGTGCCAGCACTCTCGGCGGGGGGGCCTACGAGCAGTACTTC.

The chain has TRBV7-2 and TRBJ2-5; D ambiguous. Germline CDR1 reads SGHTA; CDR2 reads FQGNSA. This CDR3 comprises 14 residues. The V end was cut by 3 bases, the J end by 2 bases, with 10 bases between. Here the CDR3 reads CASSFSREQETQYF. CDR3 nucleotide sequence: TGTGCCAGCAGCTTTTCTAGAGAGCAAGAGACCCAGTACTTC.

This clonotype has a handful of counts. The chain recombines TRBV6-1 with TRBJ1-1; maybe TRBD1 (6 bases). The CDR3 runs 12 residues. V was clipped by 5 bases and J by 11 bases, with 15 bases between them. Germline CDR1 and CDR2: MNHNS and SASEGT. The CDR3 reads CASSYGGGSAFF. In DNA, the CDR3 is TGTGCCAGCAGTTATGGAGGGGGGTCCGCTTTCTTT.

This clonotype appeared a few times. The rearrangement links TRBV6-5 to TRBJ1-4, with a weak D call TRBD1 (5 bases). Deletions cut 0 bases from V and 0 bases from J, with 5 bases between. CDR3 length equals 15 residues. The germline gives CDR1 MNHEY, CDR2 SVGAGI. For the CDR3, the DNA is TGTGCCAGCAGTTACTCGACAGCAACTAATGAAAAACTGTTTTTT. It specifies CASSYSTATNEKLFF.

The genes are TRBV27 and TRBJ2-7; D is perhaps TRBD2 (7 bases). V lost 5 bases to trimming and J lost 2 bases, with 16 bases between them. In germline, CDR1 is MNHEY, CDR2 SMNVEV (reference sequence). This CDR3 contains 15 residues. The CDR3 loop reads CASSPEGRGAYEQYF. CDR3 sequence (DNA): TGTGCCAGCAGTCCCGAAGGGAGGGGGGCCTACGAGCAGTACTTC.

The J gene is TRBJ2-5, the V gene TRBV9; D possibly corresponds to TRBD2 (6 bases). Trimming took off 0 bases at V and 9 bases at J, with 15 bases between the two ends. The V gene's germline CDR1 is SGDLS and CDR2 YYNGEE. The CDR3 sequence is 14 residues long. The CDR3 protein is CASSVASEKTAQYF. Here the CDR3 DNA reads TGTGCCAGCAGCGTAGCTAGCGAGAAGACGGCCCAGTACTTC.

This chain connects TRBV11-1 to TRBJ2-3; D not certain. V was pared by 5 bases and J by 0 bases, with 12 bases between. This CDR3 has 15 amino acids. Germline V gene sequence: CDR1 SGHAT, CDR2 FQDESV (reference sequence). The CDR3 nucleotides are TGTGCCAGCAGCCAAACAGCCCTCAGCACAGATACGCAGTATTTT. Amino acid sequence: CASSQTALSTDTQYF.

The CDR3 coding sequence is TGTGCCAGCAGCTTAAGTATTGACGAGCAGTACTTC. This translates into CASSLSIDEQYF. The chain employs TRBV7-9 and TRBJ2-7; D remains unclear. Deletions cut 2 bases from V and 5 bases from J, with 7 bases between. The CDR3 runs 12 residues. CDR1 is SEHNR, CDR2 FQNEAQ, per germline (reference sequence).

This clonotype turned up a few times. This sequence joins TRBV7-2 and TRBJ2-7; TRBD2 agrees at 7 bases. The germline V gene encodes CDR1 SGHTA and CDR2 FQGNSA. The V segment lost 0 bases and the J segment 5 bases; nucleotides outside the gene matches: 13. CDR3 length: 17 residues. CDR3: CASSLAYRAGVPHEQYF. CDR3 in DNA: TGTGCCAGCAGCTTAGCGTACCGGGCGGGAGTCCCCCACGAGCAGTACTTC.

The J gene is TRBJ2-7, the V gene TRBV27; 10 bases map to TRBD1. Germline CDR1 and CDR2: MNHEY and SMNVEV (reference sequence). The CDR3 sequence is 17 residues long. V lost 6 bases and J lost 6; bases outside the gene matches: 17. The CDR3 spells CASSLTAPGTGEGEQYF. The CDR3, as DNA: TGTGCCAGCAGCCTAACCGCCCCCGGGACAGGGGAGGGCGAGCAGTACTTC.

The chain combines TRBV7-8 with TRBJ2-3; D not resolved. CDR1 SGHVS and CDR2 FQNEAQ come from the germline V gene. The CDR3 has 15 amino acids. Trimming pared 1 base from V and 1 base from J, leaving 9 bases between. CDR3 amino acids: CASSLGRFGTDTQYF. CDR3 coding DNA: TGTGCCAGCAGCTTAGGGCGGTTTGGCACAGATACGCAGTATTTT.

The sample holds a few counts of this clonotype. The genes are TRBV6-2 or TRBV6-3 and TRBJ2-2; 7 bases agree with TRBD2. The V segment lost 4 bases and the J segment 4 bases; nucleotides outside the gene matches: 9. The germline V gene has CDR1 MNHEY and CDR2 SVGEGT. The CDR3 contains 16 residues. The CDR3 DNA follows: TGTGCCAGCAGTTTCTTACGACTAGCTCTCACCGGGGAGCTGTTTTTT. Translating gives CASSFLRLALTGELFF.

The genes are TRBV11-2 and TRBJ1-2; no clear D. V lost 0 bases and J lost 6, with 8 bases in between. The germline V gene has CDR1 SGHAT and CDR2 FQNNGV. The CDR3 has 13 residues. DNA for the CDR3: TGTGCCAGCAGCTTAGAGGAAGGTAATGGCTACACCTTC. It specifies CASSLEEGNGYTF. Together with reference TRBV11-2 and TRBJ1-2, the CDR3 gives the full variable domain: EAGVAQSPRYKIIEKRQSVAFWCNPISGHATLYWYQQILGQGPKLLIQFQNNGVVDDSQLPKDRFSAERLKGVDSTLKIQPAKLEDSAVYLCASSLEEGNGYTFGSGTRLTVV.

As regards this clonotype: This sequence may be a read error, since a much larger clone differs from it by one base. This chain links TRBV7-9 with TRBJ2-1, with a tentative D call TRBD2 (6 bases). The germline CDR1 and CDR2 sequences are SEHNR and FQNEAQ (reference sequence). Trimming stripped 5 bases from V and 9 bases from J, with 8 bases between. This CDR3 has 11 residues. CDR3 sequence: CASSGGSEQFF. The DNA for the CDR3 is TGTGCCAGCAGCGGGGGGAGTGAGCAGTTCTTC.

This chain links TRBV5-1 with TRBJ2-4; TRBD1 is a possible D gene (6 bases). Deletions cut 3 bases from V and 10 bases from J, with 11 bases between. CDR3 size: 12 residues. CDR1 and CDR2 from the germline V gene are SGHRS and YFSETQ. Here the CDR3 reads CASSSNQGIQYF. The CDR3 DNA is TGCGCCAGCAGCTCGAATCAGGGGATTCAGTACTTC.

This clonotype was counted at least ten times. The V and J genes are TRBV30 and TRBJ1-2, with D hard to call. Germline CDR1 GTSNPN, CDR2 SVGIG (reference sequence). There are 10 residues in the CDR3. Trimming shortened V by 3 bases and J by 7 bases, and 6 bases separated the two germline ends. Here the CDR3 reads CAWSGGGYTF. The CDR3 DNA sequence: TGTGCCTGGAGCGGTGGTGGCTACACCTTC.

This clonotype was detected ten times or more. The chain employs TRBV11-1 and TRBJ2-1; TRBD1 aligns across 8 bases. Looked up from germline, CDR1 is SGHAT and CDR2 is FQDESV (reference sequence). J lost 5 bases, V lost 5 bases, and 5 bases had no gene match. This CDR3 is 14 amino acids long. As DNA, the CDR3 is TGTGCCAGCAGCGGGCAGACAGGGGACAATGAGCAGTTCTTC. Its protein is CASSGQTGDNEQFF.

CDR3 nucleotide sequence: TGTGCCAGCAGCTTAACCTCGGGCACCTTGAACACTGAAGCTTTCTTT. This codes for CASSLTSGTLNTEAFF. The V and J genes are TRBV7-3 and TRBJ1-1; no clear D. V dropped 0 bases and J dropped 0 bases, with 11 bases sitting between them. The CDR3 has 16 residues. Germline CDR1 reads SGHTA; CDR2 reads FQGTGA.

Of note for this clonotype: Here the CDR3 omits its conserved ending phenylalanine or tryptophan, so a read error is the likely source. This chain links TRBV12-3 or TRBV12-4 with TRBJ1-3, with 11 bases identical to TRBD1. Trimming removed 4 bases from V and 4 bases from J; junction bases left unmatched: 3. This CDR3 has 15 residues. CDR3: CASSWTGGAGNTIYL. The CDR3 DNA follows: TGTGCCAGCAGTTGGACAGGGGGCGCCGGAAACACCATATATTTG.

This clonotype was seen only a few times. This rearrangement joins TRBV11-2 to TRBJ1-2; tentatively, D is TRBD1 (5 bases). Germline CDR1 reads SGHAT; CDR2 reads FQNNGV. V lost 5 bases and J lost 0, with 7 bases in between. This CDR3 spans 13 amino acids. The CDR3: CASSVTANYGYTF. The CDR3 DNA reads TGTGCCAGCAGCGTGACAGCTAACTATGGCTACACCTTC.

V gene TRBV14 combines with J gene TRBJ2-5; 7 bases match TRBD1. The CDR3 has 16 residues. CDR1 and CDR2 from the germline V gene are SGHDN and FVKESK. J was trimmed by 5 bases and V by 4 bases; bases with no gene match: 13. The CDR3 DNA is TGTGCCAGCAGCCGTCTGGGTCGACAGGGCAGGGAGACCCAGTACTTC. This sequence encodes CASSRLGRQGRETQYF.

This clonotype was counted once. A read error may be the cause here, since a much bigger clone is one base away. Written as DNA, the CDR3 is TGTGCCAGCAGCCAAGATCAGGCAGTCTCTAATGAAAAACTGTTTTTT. Translating it yields CASSQDQAVSNEKLFF. The rearrangement joins TRBV3-1 to TRBJ1-4; D ambiguous. V gave up 0 bases and J gave up 3 bases, with 11 bases separating them. Germline-derived CDR1 and CDR2 are LGHDT and YNNKEL (reference sequence). The CDR3 totals 16 residues.

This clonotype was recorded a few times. CDR3 sequence: CASSPQELSSYNEQFF. The CDR3 coding sequence is TGTGCCAGCTCACCCCAAGAGCTCAGCTCCTACAATGAGCAGTTCTTC. The gene calls are TRBV18 and TRBJ2-1; D uncertain. Germline V CDR1 and CDR2: KGHSH, LQKENI. The CDR3 is 16 amino acids. Trimming shortened V by 3 bases and J by 0 bases, and 12 bases separated the two germline ends.

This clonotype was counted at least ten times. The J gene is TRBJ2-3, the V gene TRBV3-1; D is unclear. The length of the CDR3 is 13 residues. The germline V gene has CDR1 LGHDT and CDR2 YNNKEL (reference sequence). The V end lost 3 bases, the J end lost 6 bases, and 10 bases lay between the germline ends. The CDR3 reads CASSHASSDTQYF. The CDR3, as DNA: TGTGCCAGCAGCCACGCCTCCTCTGATACGCAGTATTTT.

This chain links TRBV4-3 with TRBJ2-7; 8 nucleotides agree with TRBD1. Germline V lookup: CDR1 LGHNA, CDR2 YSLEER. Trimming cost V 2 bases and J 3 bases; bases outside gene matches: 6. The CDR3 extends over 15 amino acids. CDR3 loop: CASSQSRDRRYEQYF. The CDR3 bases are TGCGCCAGCAGCCAAAGCCGGGACAGGCGCTACGAGCAGTACTTC.